This T cell receptor (beta chain) was recovered during a study of early T cells in non-severe SARS-CoV-2 infection. In the study overall: Chains stayed unpaired after sequencing of bulk RNA from unsorted whole blood. Findings of the study overall: The matching step, a VDJdb search, favored anti-spike CD8 responses and missed private and CD4 specificities.

This clonotype was seen at least ten times. The antigen is unknown. Tagging with unique molecular identifiers was applied to individual cDNA molecules. MiXCR, run by TCRdb on the 5' RACE reads, gives a single entry per CDR3 protein. The table lists some 82,000 distinct CDR3 sequences, more than 10% of them singletons. The CDR3 covers 16 residues. V lost 2 bases to trimming and J lost 7 bases; unmatched junction nucleotides: 8. Germline V gene lookup returns CDR1 DFQATT and CDR2 SNEGSKA (reference sequence). This chain joins TRBV20-1 and TRBJ2-1; 13 bases agree with TRBD2. This sample comprised whole blood, obtained at baseline. The sequence was collected from an adult who was a healthcare worker with PCR-confirmed SARS-CoV-2 infection or an uninfected control (not recorded which). In DNA form, the CDR3 reads TGCAGTGCTAGACCGACTAGCGGGGGGTTAAAGAATGAGCAGTTCTTC. It codes for CSARPTSGGLKNEQFF.